Each of the 30 T cell receptor beta chains below was sequenced from the same sample in a study of a mutant IDH1 vaccine in newly diagnosed glioma. Noted time point: week 35, safety follow-up. The study gave 300 ug of mutant IDH1 20-mer peptide per vaccine dose, with topical imiquimod. These receptors lack a known antigen. Produced via immunoSEQ multiplex PCR; TCRdb's table is partial and in-frame only. The table has more than 60,000 clones, roughly 74% seen once; the top ten hold roughly 5%. The starting material was PBMCs, obtained from a glioma patient whose treatment included an IDH1 peptide vaccine. These receptors were collected from a man between 50 and 59 years old with glioma.

The chain combines TRBV15 with TRBJ2-3; the match to TRBD2 covers 9 bases. CDR1 LNHNV and CDR2 YYDKDF come from the germline V gene (reference sequence). The CDR3 totals 15 residues. The ends lost 5 bases at V and 1 base at J; junction bases unmatched: 4. This chain's CDR3 is CATSSRTSGTDTQYF. DNA of the CDR3: TGTGCCACCAGCTCAAGGACTAGCGGCACAGATACGCAGTATTTT.

Worth noting for this clone: Other DNA sequences in this specimen translate into the identical CDR3. The rearrangement joins TRBV5-6 to TRBJ1-1, with D hard to call. V dropped 3 bases and J dropped 2 bases, with 2 bases sitting between them. The CDR3 is 11 amino acids. Germline V gene sequence: CDR1 SGHDT, CDR2 YYEEEE. The CDR3 protein is CASSSNTEAFF. Here the CDR3 DNA reads TGTGCCAGCAGCTCCAACACTGAAGCTTTCTTT.

This chain links TRBV7-8 with TRBJ1-4; no definite D call. The CDR3 sequence is 14 residues long. V dropped 1 base and J dropped 6 bases, with 9 bases sitting between them. Germline CDR1 and CDR2: SGHVS and FQNEAQ. The CDR3 here is CASSLGGSYEKLFF. The CDR3, as DNA: TGTGCCAGCAGCTTAGGTGGGAGTTATGAAAAACTGTTTTTT. Combining the CDR3 with reference TRBV7-8 and TRBJ1-4 gives the whole variable domain GAGVSQSPRYKVAKRGQDVALRCDPISGHVSLFWYQQALGQGPEFLTYFQNEAQLDKSGLPSDRFFAERPEGSVSTLKIQRTQQEDSAVYLCASSLGGSYEKLFFGSGTQLSVL.

This clone was observed once. The rearrangement uses TRBV19 and TRBJ1-5; 9 bases are shared with TRBD1. This CDR3 is 15 amino acids long. Germline V gene sequence: CDR1 LNHDA, CDR2 SQIVND (reference sequence). The ends lost 4 bases at V and 3 bases at J; junction bases unmatched: 4. The CDR3 here is CASSTTGGDNQPQHF. The CDR3 region has the DNA TGTGCCAGTAGTACGACAGGGGGTGACAATCAGCCCCAGCATTTT.

The chain recombines TRBV13 with TRBJ2-7, with TRBD1 matching 9 bases. The junction had 5 bases not matched to a gene; V was cut back by 5 bases and J by 3 bases. The V gene's germline CDR1 is PRHDT and CDR2 FYEKMQ (reference sequence). The CDR3 is 14 residues long. CDR3 region: CASSQGQGSYEQYF. The CDR3 coding sequence is TGTGCCAGCAGCCAGGGACAGGGAAGCTACGAGCAGTACTTC. Filled out from reference TRBV13 and TRBJ2-7, the complete variable domain reads AAGVIQSPRHLIKEKRETATLKCYPIPRHDTVYWYQQGPGQDPQFLISFYEKMQSDKGSIPDRFSAQQFSDYHSELNMSSLELGDSALYFCASSQGQGSYEQYFGPGTRLTVT.

J is TRBJ2-7 and V is TRBV27; a possible D gene is TRBD2 (5 bases). CDR1 and CDR2 from the germline V gene are MNHEY and SMNVEV (reference sequence). V was cut by 7 bases and J by 1 base, with 11 bases left in between. The CDR3 sequence is 13 residues long. CDR3 nucleotides: TGTGCCAGCATGTTACGGGGATCCTACGAGCAGTACTTC. It yields the protein CASMLRGSYEQYF.

J is TRBJ2-5 and V is TRBV18; 10 bases map to TRBD1. CDR3 size: 17 residues. J was trimmed by 5 bases and V by 2 bases; bases with no gene match: 11. Germline assignment: CDR1 KGHSH and CDR2 LQKENI. The CDR3: CASSPSVGQGRLETQYF. The CDR3 bases are TGTGCCAGCTCACCATCGGTGGGACAGGGGCGTTTGGAGACCCAGTACTTC.

This clone was recorded a few times. One end of the junction does not line up with germline, which may come from a read error. The chain has TRBV30 and TRBJ1-2; D might be TRBD1 (5 bases). The CDR3 is 15 residues long. Germline CDR1 is GTSNPN and CDR2 is SVGIG (reference sequence). CDR3 bases: TGTGCCGGGAGGGGCCCTTCGGGCCCTCCCTATGGCTACACCTTC. Residues: CAGRGPSGPPYGYTF.

The chain carries TRBV5-1 and TRBJ1-1; maybe TRBD1 (5 bases). There are 12 residues in the CDR3. CDR1 is SGHRS and CDR2 is YFSETQ in the germline V gene. V lost 3 bases and J 6 bases, leaving 9 bases between the germline ends. This CDR3 reads CASSSQGSEAFF. The CDR3 DNA reads as TGCGCCAGCAGCTCTCAGGGTTCTGAAGCTTTCTTT.

The V and J genes are TRBV27 and TRBJ2-1, with 10 nucleotides matching TRBD2. The length of the CDR3 is 14 residues. Trimming at V came to 4 bases and at J to 10 bases, leaving 7 bases not matched to a gene. The germline V gene encodes CDR1 MNHEY and CDR2 SMNVEV (reference sequence). CDR3 DNA: TGTGCCAGCAGTTCACTAGCGGGGAAGGAAGAGCAGTTCTTC. Its translation: CASSSLAGKEEQFF.

The chain employs TRBV7-9 and TRBJ2-7; 12 positions agree with TRBD2. CDR3 length equals 17 residues. V was clipped by 2 bases and J by 3 bases; unmatched bases: 8. Germline V gene lookup returns CDR1 SEHNR and CDR2 FQNEAQ (reference sequence). DNA for the CDR3: TGTGCCAGCAGCTTATCGGCTAGCGGGGGGGCGGACTACGAGCAGTACTTC. It translates to CASSLSASGGADYEQYF.

The rearrangement uses TRBV6-6 and TRBJ1-4, with unresolved D. The germline V gene has CDR1 MNHNY and CDR2 SVGAGI (reference sequence). Trimming removed 5 bases at V and 8 bases at J, with 15 bases between. The CDR3 consists of 14 residues. CDR3 sequence (DNA): TGTGCCAGCAGTGCCTCCCGACCGGAGGAAAAACTGTTTTTT. It encodes CASSASRPEEKLFF.

The rearrangement uses TRBV19 and TRBJ2-7, with D unresolved. The germline V gene encodes CDR1 LNHDA and CDR2 SQIVND (reference sequence). Trimming stripped 8 bases from V and 2 bases from J, with 13 bases between. This CDR3 is built from 13 residues. The CDR3 nucleotides are TGTGCCAGTGCTGACTCCCAAACCTACGAGCAGTACTTC. This encodes CASADSQTYEQYF.

This clone was seen a single time. The V call is TRBV13, the J call TRBJ2-1, with TRBD2 matching 12 bases. After removal of 5 bases from V and 5 bases from J, the junction contained 4 bases not matched to a gene. In germline, CDR1 is PRHDT, CDR2 FYEKMQ (reference sequence). CDR3 size: 15 residues. This CDR3 is CASSDLAGGNNEQFF. The DNA of the CDR3 is TGTGCCAGCAGCGATCTAGCGGGGGGGAACAATGAGCAGTTCTTC.

The chain uses TRBV9 and TRBJ2-1; 8 bases are shared with TRBD2. CDR3 length: 17 residues. With V trimmed by 4 bases and J by 1 base, 10 bases remained unmatched. Germline loops: CDR1 SGDLS, CDR2 YYNGEE. As DNA, the CDR3 is TGTGCCAGCAGCCCCACCGGGAGGGAGGAATCCTACAATGAGCAGTTCTTC. Amino acid sequence: CASSPTGREESYNEQFF.

V usage is TRBV19 and J usage is TRBJ2-5, with 7 positions matching TRBD1. The CDR3 has 15 residues. With V trimmed by 3 bases and J by 5 bases, 9 bases remained unmatched. Per germline, CDR1 LNHDA and CDR2 SQIVND (reference sequence). The CDR3 DNA sequence: TGTGCCAGTAGTATCGGAGACAGGGTGAGGGAGACCCAGTACTTC. It specifies CASSIGDRVRETQYF.

In its sample, this clone was seen a few times. The chain employs TRBV10-1 and TRBJ1-6, with a possible D match to TRBD1 (6 bases). The CDR3 consists of 16 residues. Per germline, CDR1 WNHNN and CDR2 SYGVQD (reference sequence). The germline V and J ends were trimmed by 11 bases and 3 bases, with 20 bases remaining between them. In nucleotides, the CDR3 is TGCGCCGGTACAGGGCCAGAGACTGGCTATAATTCACCCCTCCACTTT. Translation: CAGTGPETGYNSPLHF.

In this sample, this clone turned up a few times. This chain connects TRBV15 to TRBJ2-3; D is unresolved. V lost 3 bases, J lost 0 bases, and 16 bases lay in between. The CDR3 runs 17 residues. CDR1 is LNHNV and CDR2 is YYDKDF in the germline V gene (reference sequence). The CDR3 loop reads CATSSWSTTSSTDTQYF. CDR3 bases: TGTGCCACCAGCAGTTGGAGTACTACCTCTAGCACAGATACGCAGTATTTT.

The chain links TRBV18 to TRBJ2-3; TRBD1 matches 7 bases. Germline assignment: CDR1 KGHSH and CDR2 LQKENI. This CDR3 has 15 amino acids. Trimming took 2 bases from V and 2 from J; bases not matched to a gene: 4. This CDR3 reads CASSPNRGSTDTQYF. The CDR3 coding sequence is TGTGCCAGCTCACCAAACAGGGGATCCACAGATACGCAGTATTTT.

This sequence joins TRBV6-5 and TRBJ1-6; 10 nucleotides match TRBD1. J gave up 2 bases and V 4 bases, and 2 bases lay outside the gene matches. Germline V gene data show CDR1 as MNHEY and CDR2 as SVGAGI. There are 16 residues in the CDR3. The CDR3 nucleotides read TGTGCCAGCAGTTCGACAGGGGGCGCCTATAATTCACCCCTCCACTTT. Protein product: CASSSTGGAYNSPLHF.

The rearrangement uses TRBV5-1 and TRBJ2-2; 8 bases are a match to TRBD1. Germline CDR1 reads SGHRS; CDR2 reads YFSETQ. The CDR3 extends over 18 amino acids. Unmatched junction bases numbered 14, after V lost 4 bases and J lost 3 bases. CDR3 bases: TGCGCCAGCAGCCCCGGTACCTCGACAGGGGTCGACACCGGGGAGCTGTTTTTT. It specifies CASSPGTSTGVDTGELFF.

The chain carries TRBV7-9 and TRBJ2-7; D not resolved. The CDR3 runs to 14 residues. Germline CDR1 SEHNR, CDR2 FQNEAQ (reference sequence). The germline V and J ends were trimmed by 5 bases and 3 bases, with 14 bases remaining between them. The CDR3 DNA reads as TGTGCCAGCAGCCCCCCGGCACCGAGCTACGAGCAGTACTTC. Translation: CASSPPAPSYEQYF.

In its sample, this clone is medium-sized. The chain joins TRBV19 to TRBJ2-7; weak D call: TRBD1 (6 bases). The CDR3 has 12 residues. V was shortened by 4 bases and J by 3 bases, with 7 bases between the two germline ends. Germline V CDR1 and CDR2: LNHDA, SQIVND (reference sequence). CDR3 amino acids: CASSKQGYEQYF. The CDR3 bases are TGTGCCAGTAGTAAACAGGGCTACGAGCAGTACTTC.

The gene calls are TRBV7-2 and TRBJ2-7; 9 nucleotides line up with TRBD2. Trimming cost V 1 base and J 4 bases; bases outside gene matches: 5. Germline V CDR1 and CDR2: SGHTA, FQGNSA. CDR3 length: 15 residues. As DNA, the CDR3 is TGTGCCAGCAGCTTAGGCGGGGGGGTTCAATACGAGCAGTACTTC. Translating it yields CASSLGGGVQYEQYF.

V and J are TRBV29-1 and TRBJ1-4; the D is unclear. Trimming removed 3 bases at V and 3 bases at J, with 11 bases between. In germline, CDR1 is SQVTM, CDR2 ANQGSEA. The CDR3 is made up of 14 amino acids. The CDR3 DNA sequence: TGCAGCGTTGATCTTGGGAGGGCTAATGAAAAACTGTTTTTT. It yields the protein CSVDLGRANEKLFF.

This clone was seen only once. This chain links TRBV4-2 with TRBJ2-1; 11 nucleotides agree with TRBD2. V lost 4 bases, J lost 7 bases, and 9 bases stayed unmatched. The CDR3 totals 16 residues. Germline-derived CDR1 and CDR2 are LGHNA and YNFKEQ. The CDR3 nucleotides read TGTGCCAGCAGCCTCTTTAGCGGGGGGGCCGGTAATGAGCAGTTCTTC. It yields the protein CASSLFSGGAGNEQFF.

The chain carries TRBV29-1 and TRBJ2-1; D unresolved. This CDR3 contains 11 residues. Trimming cost V 3 bases and J 4 bases, with 4 bases left between them. In germline, CDR1 is SQVTM, CDR2 ANQGSEA. The CDR3, as DNA: TGCAGCGTTGACAGATACAATGAGCAGTTCTTC. Its protein product is CSVDRYNEQFF.

The chain carries TRBV5-5 and TRBJ2-7; 7 nucleotides line up with TRBD1. J lost 2 bases, V lost 0 bases, and 5 bases had no gene match. There are 15 residues in the CDR3. Germline CDR1 reads SGHKS; CDR2 reads YYEKEE (reference sequence). Written as DNA, the CDR3 is TGTGCCAGCAGCTTGGCCGGGACAGTTACCTACGAGCAGTACTTC. Encoded protein: CASSLAGTVTYEQYF.

Only one count was recorded for this clone. The chain recombines TRBV30 with TRBJ1-1, with 8 bases fitting TRBD1. Germline values: CDR1 GTSNPN, CDR2 SVGIG (reference sequence). This CDR3 is built from 15 residues. V was clipped by 3 bases and J by 0 bases; unmatched bases: 6. The CDR3 bases are TGTGCCTGGAGCAGGGGGCGGACCATGAACACTGAAGCTTTCTTT. Residues: CAWSRGRTMNTEAFF.

This chain uses TRBV27 with TRBJ2-1, with TRBD2 identical over 16 bases. J was trimmed by 0 bases and V by 8 bases; bases with no gene match: 4. CDR3 length equals 17 residues. Germline V gene data show CDR1 as MNHEY and CDR2 as SMNVEV (reference sequence). CDR3 bases: TGTGCCAGCCAGGGACTAGCGGGGGGGCCCTCCTACAATGAGCAGTTCTTC. It is translated as CASQGLAGGPSYNEQFF.